This T cell receptor (beta chain) was sequenced in a study of T cell repertoires in cytomegalovirus infection. TCRdb passed the reads through MiXCR, listing each CDR3 protein once. Of under 850,000 distinct CDR3 sequences detected, 35% appear once; the ten largest clones hold around 2.6%. The germline gives CDR1 DFQATT, CDR2 SNEGSKA (reference sequence). V lost 2 bases to trimming and J lost 5 bases, with 12 bases between them. This CDR3 has 13 residues. General study findings and limits: HLA-C-restricted CMV clonotypes gave the most frequent clonotype in two of eight donors.

This clonotype was recorded a few times. What it binds is not known. The sequencing input was PBMCs. The gene calls are TRBV20-1 and TRBJ1-1; no clear D. This TCR derives from a human donor in good health (CMV status not recorded). Some clones in this sample may be carry-over from other donors' samples. This CDR3 reads CSARKSPGTEAFF. The DNA of the CDR3 is TGCAGTGCTAGAAAGTCGCCGGGAACTGAAGCTTTCTTT.